One sample yielded the 10 T cell receptor beta chains listed below, sequenced in a study of blood T cell repertoires in COVID-19. Measured with immunoSEQ multiplex PCR; TCRdb has only the in-frame clones, and not every one. This sample yields some 100,000 clones, of which roughly 85% are seen a single time; roughly 15% belongs to the top ten. The source material was peripheral blood. The receptor set was obtained from a human donor in a cohort sampled during active COVID-19.

The rearrangement uses TRBV4-1 and TRBJ2-3, with 10 bases that match TRBD2. V gave up 1 base and J gave up 5 bases; unmatched junction bases: 6. The CDR3 has 16 residues. Germline loops: CDR1 MGHRA, CDR2 YSYEKL. CDR3 bases: TGCGCCAGCAGCCAAGCAGCGAGCGGGGGGGTAGATACGCAGTATTTT. It specifies CASSQAASGGVDTQYF.

V usage is TRBV5-1 and J usage is TRBJ2-5; D ambiguous. Between the trimmed V and J ends, which lost 1 base and 1 base, there was a span of 8 bases. The CDR3 sequence is 14 residues long. Germline CDR1 SGHRS, CDR2 YFSETQ. CDR3 in amino acids: CASSLTPGQETQYF. In DNA, the CDR3 is TGCGCCAGCAGCTTGACGCCGGGCCAAGAGACCCAGTACTTC.

The J gene is TRBJ1-4, the V gene TRBV27; 8 bases align to TRBD1. Germline V gene lookup returns CDR1 MNHEY and CDR2 SMNVEV (reference sequence). The CDR3 totals 14 residues. The junction had 12 bases not matched to a gene; V was cut back by 8 bases and J by 10 bases. The CDR3 bases are TGTGCCAGCCGCCTGACAGGGGTAGGAGGAAAACTGTTTTTT. It codes for CASRLTGVGGKLFF.

The chain carries TRBV2 and TRBJ2-1, with TRBD2 matching 15 bases. Germline CDR1 SNHLY, CDR2 FYNNEI. Unmatched junction bases numbered 4, after V lost 6 bases and J lost 7 bases. The CDR3 loop spans 15 amino acids. The CDR3 region has the DNA TGTGCCAGCAGGAGGACTAGCGGGGGGGCGAATGAGCAGTTCTTC. It codes for CASRRTSGGANEQFF.

This clone occurred a few times. The gene calls are TRBV25-1 and TRBJ2-1, with 9 bases identical to TRBD2. This CDR3 has 15 amino acids. V was clipped by 5 bases and J by 9 bases; unmatched bases: 11. Germline V gives CDR1 MGHDK, CDR2 SYGVNS. The CDR3 DNA reads as TGTGCCAGCAGTTCACTAGCGGGCAGTACTCCTGAGCAGTTCTTC. Amino acid sequence: CASSSLAGSTPEQFF.

DNA for the CDR3: TGTGCCAGCAGCCCGGACAGAGCCTCTAACACCATATATTTT. This encodes CASSPDRASNTIYF. The chain couples TRBV14 to TRBJ1-3, with a weak D call TRBD1 (6 bases). From germline, CDR1 is SGHDN and CDR2 FVKESK. Trimming stripped 4 bases from V and 7 bases from J, with 14 bases between. This CDR3 has 14 amino acids.

The chain is built from TRBV6-5 and TRBJ2-3; TRBD1 might be the D (6 bases). Trimming removed 4 bases at V and 9 bases at J, with 8 bases between. The CDR3 is made up of 11 amino acids. The V gene's germline CDR1 is MNHEY and CDR2 SVGAGI. The CDR3 coding sequence is TGTGCCAGCAGTTCGGGACACACGCAGTATTTT. Translated, it gives CASSSGHTQYF.

The chain is built from TRBV9 and TRBJ2-1; TRBD1 matches 7 bases. Per the germline V gene, CDR1 is SGDLS and CDR2 is YYNGEE. After removal of 4 bases from V and 3 bases from J, the junction contained 7 bases not matched to a gene. The CDR3 runs 15 residues. The CDR3 protein is CASSLRRDSYNEQFF. The DNA for the CDR3 is TGTGCCAGCAGCTTACGCCGGGACAGCTACAATGAGCAGTTCTTC. Combining the CDR3 with reference TRBV9 and TRBJ2-1 gives the whole variable domain DSGVTQTPKHLITATGQRVTLRCSPRSGDLSVYWYQQSLDQGLQFLIQYYNGEERAKGNILERFSAQQFPDLHSELNLSSLELGDSALYFCASSLRRDSYNEQFFGPGTRLTVL.

This CDR3 reads CASSPPGGLDGGEQFF. The CDR3 coding sequence is TGTGCCAGCAGCCCCCCTGGGGGACTCGATGGGGGTGAGCAGTTCTTC. This chain connects TRBV14 to TRBJ2-1; possibly TRBD2 for D (6 bases). V was shortened by 4 bases and J by 9 bases, with 22 bases between the two germline ends. Germline V lookup: CDR1 SGHDN, CDR2 FVKESK. This CDR3 has 16 residues.

This clone was observed a single time. V gene TRBV3-1 (or the pseudogene TRBV3-2) combines with J gene TRBJ2-3; 12 bases line up with TRBD2. V was clipped by 1 base and J by 7 bases; unmatched bases: 9. The CDR3 has 17 residues. Germline assignment: CDR1 LGHDT and CDR2 YNNKEL (reference sequence). The CDR3 nucleotides are TGTGCCAGCAGCCAAGCACTAGCGGGGGGAGCCTCTAATACGCAGTATTTT. Amino acid sequence: CASSQALAGGASNTQYF.